A selection of T cell receptor beta chains follows, all from one sample in a study of cytomegalovirus exposure and HLA in healthy donors. Method: immunoSEQ multiplex PCR; TCRdb's copy keeps in-frame clones and lacks some. Here the sample spans about 120,000 clones, 70% to 80% being singletons. The source material was PBMCs. These TCRs come from a man under 40 in good health and CMV-seropositive. The conserved cysteine and the conserved F or W are not part of the CDR3 here. The order of the fields is V gene, CDR3 protein.

v_gene: TRBV4-2
CDR3aa: ASSLAQRERADTQY

v_gene: TRBV7-2
CDR3aa: ASSLAVQGNEQY

v_gene: TRBV6-5
CDR3aa: ASRTSKNSNQPQH

v_gene: TRBV2
CDR3aa: ASSVGTTSTDTQY

v_gene: TRBV5-1
CDR3aa: ASSPVAGQETQY

v_gene: TRBV7-9
CDR3aa: ASSPIRGGADTGELF

v_gene: TRBV11-2
CDR3aa: ASSRVGTGGYEQY

v_gene: TRBV9
CDR3aa: ASSVGAGAAQETQY

v_gene: TRBV11-2
CDR3aa: ASSLDMNTEAF

v_gene: TRBV11-3
CDR3aa: ASSFRGLSSYNEQF

v_gene: TRBV4-3
CDR3aa: ASSQAAGAYYEQY

v_gene: TRBV2
CDR3aa: ATGQGAPGNTIY

v_gene: TRBV5-5
CDR3aa: ASSLGRARGYGTEAF

v_gene: TRBV7-8
CDR3aa: ASSSFIGAGDRNQPQH

v_gene: TRBV27
CDR3aa: ASSLSVGQRNTEAF

v_gene: TRBV5-4
CDR3aa: ASSLGGTWRDTQY

v_gene: TRBV7-8
CDR3aa: ASSTYIGEVGYT

v_gene: TRBV29-1
CDR3aa: SVGGGHGGYT

v_gene: TRBV5-1
CDR3aa: ASSSGLGATTGELF

v_gene: TRBV11-2
CDR3aa: ASSFGLLAYEQY

v_gene: TRBV5-1
CDR3aa: ASSPPFTDTQY

v_gene: TRBV11-3
CDR3aa: ASSLMGTGGLPSTDTQY

v_gene: TRBV4-3
CDR3aa: ASSQGSSSSYEQY

v_gene: TRBV6-4
CDR3aa: ASRSAGEADTQY

v_gene: TRBV9
CDR3aa: ASSVGHGTVNTEAF

v_gene: TRBV6-1
CDR3aa: ASSEVMETDTQY

v_gene: TRBV13
CDR3aa: ASSWGQGPTEAF

v_gene: TRBV30
CDR3aa: AWSRQGGYGYT

v_gene: TRBV9
CDR3aa: ASSPRSGKVDEQF

v_gene: TRBV18
CDR3aa: ASSPTDLGQF

v_gene: TRBV6-5
CDR3aa: ASSPFTGEGYEQY

v_gene: TRBV30
CDR3aa: AWSLGQRNTEAF

v_gene: TRBV6-6
CDR3aa: ASSYRSGASSYT

v_gene: TRBV7-2
CDR3aa: ASSTRGAGFEETQY

v_gene: TRBV15
CDR3aa: ATSRARRLAQETQY